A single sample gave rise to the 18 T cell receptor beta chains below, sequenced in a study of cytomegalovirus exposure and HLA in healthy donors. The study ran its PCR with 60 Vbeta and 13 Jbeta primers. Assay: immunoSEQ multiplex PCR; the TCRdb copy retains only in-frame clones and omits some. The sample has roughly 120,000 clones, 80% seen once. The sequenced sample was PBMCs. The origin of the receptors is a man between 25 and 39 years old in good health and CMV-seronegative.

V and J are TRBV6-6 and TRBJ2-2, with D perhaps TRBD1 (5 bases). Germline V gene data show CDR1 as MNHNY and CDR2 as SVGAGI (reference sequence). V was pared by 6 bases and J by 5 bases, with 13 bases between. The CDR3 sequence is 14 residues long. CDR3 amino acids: CASRLDILTGELFF. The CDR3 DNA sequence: TGTGCCAGCAGATTGGACATTTTGACCGGGGAGCTGTTTTTT.

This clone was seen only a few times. DNA for the CDR3: TGTGCTCTGGGGAGGCGGGAGAAAGATACGCAGTATTTT. It yields the protein CALGRREKDTQYF. The rearrangement uses TRBV30 and TRBJ2-3, with 7 bases lining up with TRBD2. The germline V gene has CDR1 GTSNPN and CDR2 SVGIG (reference sequence). This CDR3 region has 13 residues.

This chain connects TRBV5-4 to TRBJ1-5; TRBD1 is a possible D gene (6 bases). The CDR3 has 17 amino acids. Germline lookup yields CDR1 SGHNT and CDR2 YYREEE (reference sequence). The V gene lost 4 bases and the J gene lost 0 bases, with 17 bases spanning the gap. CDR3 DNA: TGTGCCAGCAGCGCCCCCAAGGGGGGGTATAGCAATCAGCCCCAGCATTTT. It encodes CASSAPKGGYSNQPQHF.

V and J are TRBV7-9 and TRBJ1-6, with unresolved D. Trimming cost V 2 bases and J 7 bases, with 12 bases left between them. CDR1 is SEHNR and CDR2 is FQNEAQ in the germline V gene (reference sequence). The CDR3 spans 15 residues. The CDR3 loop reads CASSLKQNPNSPLHF. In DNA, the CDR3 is TGTGCCAGCAGCTTAAAACAAAACCCCAATTCACCCCTCCACTTT.

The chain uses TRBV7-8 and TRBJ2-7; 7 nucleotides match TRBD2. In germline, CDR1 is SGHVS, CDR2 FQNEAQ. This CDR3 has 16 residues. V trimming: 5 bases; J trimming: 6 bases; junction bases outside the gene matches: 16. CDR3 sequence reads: CASSTTFGGGVGEQYF. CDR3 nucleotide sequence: TGTGCCAGCAGCACCACATTTGGCGGGGGTGTTGGCGAGCAGTACTTC.

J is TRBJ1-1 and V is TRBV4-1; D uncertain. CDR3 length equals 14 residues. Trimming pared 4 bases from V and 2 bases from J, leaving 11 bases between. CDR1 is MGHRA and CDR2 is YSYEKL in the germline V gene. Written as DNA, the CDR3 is TGCGCCAGCAGCCTGTCCGAGGGAAACACTGAAGCTTTCTTT. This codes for CASSLSEGNTEAFF.

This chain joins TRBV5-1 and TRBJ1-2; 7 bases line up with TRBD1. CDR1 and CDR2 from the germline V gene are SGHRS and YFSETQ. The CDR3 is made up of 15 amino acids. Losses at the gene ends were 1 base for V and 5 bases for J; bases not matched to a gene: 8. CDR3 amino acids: CASSLRDSREYGYTF. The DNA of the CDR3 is TGCGCCAGCAGCTTGCGGGACAGCCGTGAATATGGCTACACCTTC.

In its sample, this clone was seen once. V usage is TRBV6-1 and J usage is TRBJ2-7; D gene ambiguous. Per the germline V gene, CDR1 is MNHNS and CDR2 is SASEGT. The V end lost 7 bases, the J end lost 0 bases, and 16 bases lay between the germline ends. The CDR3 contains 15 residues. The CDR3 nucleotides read TGTGCCAGCACTACGACTGGCCCGAGCTCCTACGAGCAGTACTTC. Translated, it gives CASTTTGPSSYEQYF.

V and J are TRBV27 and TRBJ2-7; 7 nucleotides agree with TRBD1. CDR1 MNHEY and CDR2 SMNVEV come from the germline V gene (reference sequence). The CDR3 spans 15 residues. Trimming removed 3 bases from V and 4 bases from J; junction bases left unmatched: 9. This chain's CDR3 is CASSFPPGQSYEQYF. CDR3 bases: TGTGCCAGCAGTTTCCCTCCGGGACAGTCATACGAGCAGTACTTC.

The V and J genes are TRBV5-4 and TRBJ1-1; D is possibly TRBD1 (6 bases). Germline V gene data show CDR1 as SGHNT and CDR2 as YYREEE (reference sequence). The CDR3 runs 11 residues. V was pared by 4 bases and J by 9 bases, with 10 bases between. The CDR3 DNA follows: TGTGCCAGCAGCAGGGACACCAAAGCTTTCTTT. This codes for CASSRDTKAFF.

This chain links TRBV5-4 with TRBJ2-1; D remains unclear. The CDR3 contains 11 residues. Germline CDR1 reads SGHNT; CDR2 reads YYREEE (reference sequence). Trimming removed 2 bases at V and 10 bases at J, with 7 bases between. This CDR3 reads CASSFTEEQFF. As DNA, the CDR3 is TGTGCCAGCAGCTTTACTGAAGAGCAGTTCTTC.

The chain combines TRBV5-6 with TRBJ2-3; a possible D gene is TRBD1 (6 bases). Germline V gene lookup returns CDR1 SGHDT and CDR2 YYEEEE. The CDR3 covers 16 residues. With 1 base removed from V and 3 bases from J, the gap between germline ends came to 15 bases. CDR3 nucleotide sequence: TGTGCCAGCAGCTTGAGTATCGACAGGAGAACAGATACGCAGTATTTT. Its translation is CASSLSIDRRTDTQYF.

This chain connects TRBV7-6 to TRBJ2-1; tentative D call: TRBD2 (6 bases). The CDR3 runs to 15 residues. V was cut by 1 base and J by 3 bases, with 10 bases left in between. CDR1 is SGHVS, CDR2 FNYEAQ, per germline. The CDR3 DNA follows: TGTGCCAGCAGCTTAGTTAGCGGAGTCTACAATGAGCAGTTCTTC. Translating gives CASSLVSGVYNEQFF.

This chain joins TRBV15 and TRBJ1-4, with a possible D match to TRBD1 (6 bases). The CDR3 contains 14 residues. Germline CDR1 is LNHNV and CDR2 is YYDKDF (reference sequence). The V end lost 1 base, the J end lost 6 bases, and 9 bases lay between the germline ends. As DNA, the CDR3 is TGTGCCACCAGCAGAGTAACAGGGTATGAAAAACTGTTTTTT. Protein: CATSRVTGYEKLFF.

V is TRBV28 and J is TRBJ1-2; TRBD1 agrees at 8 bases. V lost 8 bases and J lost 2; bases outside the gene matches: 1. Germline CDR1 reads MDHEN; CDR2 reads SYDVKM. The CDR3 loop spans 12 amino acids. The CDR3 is CASRTGNYGYTF. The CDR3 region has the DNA TGTGCCAGCCGGACAGGGAACTATGGCTACACCTTC.

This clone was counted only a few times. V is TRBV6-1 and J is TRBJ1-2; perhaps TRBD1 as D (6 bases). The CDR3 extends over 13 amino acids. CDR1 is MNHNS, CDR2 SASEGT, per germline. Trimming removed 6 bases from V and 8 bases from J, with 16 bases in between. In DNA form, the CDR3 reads TGTGCCAGCAGACCATCCAGGGGTGGAGGCTACACCTTC. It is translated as CASRPSRGGGYTF.

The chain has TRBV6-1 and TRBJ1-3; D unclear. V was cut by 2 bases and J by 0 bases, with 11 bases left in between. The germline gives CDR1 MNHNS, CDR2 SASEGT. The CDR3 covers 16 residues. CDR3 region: CASSERRLSSGNTIYF. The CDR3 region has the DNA TGTGCCAGCAGTGAACGGCGGCTATCCTCTGGAAACACCATATATTTT.

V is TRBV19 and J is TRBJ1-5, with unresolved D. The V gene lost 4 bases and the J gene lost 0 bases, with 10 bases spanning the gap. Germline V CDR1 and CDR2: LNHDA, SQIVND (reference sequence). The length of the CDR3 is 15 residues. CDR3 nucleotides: TGTGCCAGTAGTAAAAGCCTTAATAGCAATCAGCCCCAGCATTTT. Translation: CASSKSLNSNQPQHF.